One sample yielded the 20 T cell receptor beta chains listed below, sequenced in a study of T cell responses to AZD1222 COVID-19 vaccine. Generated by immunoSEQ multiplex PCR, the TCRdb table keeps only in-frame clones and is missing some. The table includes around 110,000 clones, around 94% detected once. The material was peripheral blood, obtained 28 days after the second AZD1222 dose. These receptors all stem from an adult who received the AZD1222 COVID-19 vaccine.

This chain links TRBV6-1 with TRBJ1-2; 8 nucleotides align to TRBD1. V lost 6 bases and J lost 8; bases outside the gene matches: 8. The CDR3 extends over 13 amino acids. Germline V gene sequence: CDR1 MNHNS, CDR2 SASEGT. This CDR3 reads CASSPGQVEGYTF. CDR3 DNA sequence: TGTGCCAGCAGCCCGGGACAGGTAGAAGGCTACACCTTC.

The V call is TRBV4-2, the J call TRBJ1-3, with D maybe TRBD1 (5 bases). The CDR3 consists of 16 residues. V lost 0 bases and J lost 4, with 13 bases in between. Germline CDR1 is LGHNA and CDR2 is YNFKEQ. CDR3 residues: CASSQDLRQGGNTIYF. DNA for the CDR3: TGTGCCAGCAGCCAAGATCTTAGGCAGGGAGGAAACACCATATATTTT.

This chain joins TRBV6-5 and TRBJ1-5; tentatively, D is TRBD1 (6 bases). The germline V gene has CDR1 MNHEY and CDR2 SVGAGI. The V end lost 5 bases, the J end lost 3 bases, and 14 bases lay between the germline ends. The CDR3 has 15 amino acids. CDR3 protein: CASSKQGGDNQPQHF. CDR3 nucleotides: TGTGCCAGCAGTAAACAGGGAGGGGACAATCAGCCCCAGCATTTT.

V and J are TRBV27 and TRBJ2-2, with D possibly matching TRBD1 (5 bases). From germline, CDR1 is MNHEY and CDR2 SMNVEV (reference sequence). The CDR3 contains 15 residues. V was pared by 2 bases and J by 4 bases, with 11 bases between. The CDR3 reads CASSLSQGSTGELFF. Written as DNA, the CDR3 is TGTGCCAGCAGTTTAAGCCAGGGTAGCACCGGGGAGCTGTTTTTT.

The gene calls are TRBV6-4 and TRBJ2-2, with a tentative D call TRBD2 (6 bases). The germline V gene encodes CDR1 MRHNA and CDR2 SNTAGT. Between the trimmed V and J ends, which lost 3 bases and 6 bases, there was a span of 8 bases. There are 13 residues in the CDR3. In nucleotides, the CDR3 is TGTGCCAGCAGTGAACTAGCTTCCGGGGAGCTGTTTTTT. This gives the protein CASSELASGELFF.

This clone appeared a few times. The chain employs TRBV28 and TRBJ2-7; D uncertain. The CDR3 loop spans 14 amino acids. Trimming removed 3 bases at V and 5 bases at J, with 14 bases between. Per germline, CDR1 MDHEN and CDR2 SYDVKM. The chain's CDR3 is CASSFPGWGNEQYF. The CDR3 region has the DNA TGTGCCAGCAGTTTCCCCGGATGGGGAAACGAGCAGTACTTC.

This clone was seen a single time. CDR3 sequence reads: CSVIPGQGSFYGYTF. The CDR3 DNA sequence: TGCAGCGTTATCCCGGGACAGGGAAGTTTTTATGGCTACACCTTC. The chain joins TRBV29-1 to TRBJ1-2, with TRBD1 matching 9 bases. This CDR3 region has 15 residues. V lost 5 bases to trimming and J lost 5 bases; unmatched junction nucleotides: 12. Germline V gives CDR1 SQVTM, CDR2 ANQGSEA.

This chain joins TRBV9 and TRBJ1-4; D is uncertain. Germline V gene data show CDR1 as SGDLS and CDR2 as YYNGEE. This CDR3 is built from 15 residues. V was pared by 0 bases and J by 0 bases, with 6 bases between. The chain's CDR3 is CASSVVPPTNEKLFF. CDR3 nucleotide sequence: TGTGCCAGCAGCGTAGTTCCACCAACTAATGAAAAACTGTTTTTT.

CDR3 amino acids: CASSLVETQYF. For the CDR3, the DNA is TGTGCCAGCAGCCTGGTGGAGACCCAGTACTTC. V usage is TRBV11-2 and J usage is TRBJ2-5, with D unresolved. The V end was cut by 5 bases, the J end by 5 bases, with 6 bases between. From germline, CDR1 is SGHAT and CDR2 FQNNGV. The CDR3 has 11 residues. The full variable domain, with the rest looked up from reference TRBV11-2 and TRBJ2-5, is EAGVAQSPRYKIIEKRQSVAFWCNPISGHATLYWYQQILGQGPKLLIQFQNNGVVDDSQLPKDRFSAERLKGVDSTLKIQPAKLEDSAVYLCASSLVETQYFGPGTRLLVL.

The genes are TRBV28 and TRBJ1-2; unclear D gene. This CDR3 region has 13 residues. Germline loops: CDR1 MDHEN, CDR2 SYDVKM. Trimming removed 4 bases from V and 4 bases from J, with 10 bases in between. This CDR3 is CASSSPGRYGYTF. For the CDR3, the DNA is TGTGCCAGCAGTTCACCCGGTCGCTATGGCTACACCTTC.

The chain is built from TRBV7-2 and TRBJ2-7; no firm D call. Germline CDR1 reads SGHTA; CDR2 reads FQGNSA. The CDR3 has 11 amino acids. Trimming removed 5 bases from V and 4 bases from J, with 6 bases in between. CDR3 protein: CASSRRYEQYF. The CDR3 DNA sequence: TGTGCCAGCAGCCGAAGGTACGAGCAGTACTTC.

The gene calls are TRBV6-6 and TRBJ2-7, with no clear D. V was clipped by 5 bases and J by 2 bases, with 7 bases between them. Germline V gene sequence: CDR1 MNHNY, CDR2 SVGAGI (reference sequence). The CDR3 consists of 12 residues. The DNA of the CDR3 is TGTGCCAGCAGTCTGTCTACCTACGAGCAGTACTTC. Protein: CASSLSTYEQYF.

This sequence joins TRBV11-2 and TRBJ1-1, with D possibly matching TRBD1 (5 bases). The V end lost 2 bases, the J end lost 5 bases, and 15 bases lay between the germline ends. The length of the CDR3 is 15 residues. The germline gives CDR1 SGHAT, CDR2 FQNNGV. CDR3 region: CASSLLYGAETEAFF. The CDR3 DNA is TGTGCCAGCAGCTTACTATACGGGGCAGAGACTGAAGCTTTCTTT.

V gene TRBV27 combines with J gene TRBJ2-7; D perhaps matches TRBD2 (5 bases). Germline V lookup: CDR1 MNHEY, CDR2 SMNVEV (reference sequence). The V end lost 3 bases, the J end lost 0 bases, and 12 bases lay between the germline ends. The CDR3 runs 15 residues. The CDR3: CASSLTTSSSYEQYF. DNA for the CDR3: TGTGCCAGCAGTTTGACTACCTCGAGCTCCTACGAGCAGTACTTC.

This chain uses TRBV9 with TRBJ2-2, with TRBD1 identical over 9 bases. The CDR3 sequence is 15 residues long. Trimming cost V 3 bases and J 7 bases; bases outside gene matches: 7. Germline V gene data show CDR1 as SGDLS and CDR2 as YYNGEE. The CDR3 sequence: CASSAIDRGNGELFF. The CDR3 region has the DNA TGTGCCAGCAGCGCCATTGACAGGGGGAACGGGGAGCTGTTTTTT.

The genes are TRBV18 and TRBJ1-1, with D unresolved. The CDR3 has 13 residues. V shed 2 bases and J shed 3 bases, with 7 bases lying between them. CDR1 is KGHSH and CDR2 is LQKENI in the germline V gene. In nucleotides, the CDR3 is TGTGCCAGCTCACCAAGTGGTTACACTGAAGCTTTCTTT. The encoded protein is CASSPSGYTEAFF. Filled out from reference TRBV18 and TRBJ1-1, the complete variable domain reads NAGVMQNPRHLVRRRGQEARLRCSPMKGHSHVYWYRQLPEEGLKFMVYLQKENIIDESGMPKERFSAEFPKEGPSILRIQQVVRGDSAAYFCASSPSGYTEAFFGQGTRLTVV.

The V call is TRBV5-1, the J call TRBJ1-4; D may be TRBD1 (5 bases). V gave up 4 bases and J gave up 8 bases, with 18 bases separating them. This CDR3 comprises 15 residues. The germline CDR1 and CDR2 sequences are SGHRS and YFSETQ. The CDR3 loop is CASSINSGYREKLFF. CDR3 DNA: TGCGCCAGCAGCATAAACTCAGGGTATCGGGAAAAACTGTTTTTT.

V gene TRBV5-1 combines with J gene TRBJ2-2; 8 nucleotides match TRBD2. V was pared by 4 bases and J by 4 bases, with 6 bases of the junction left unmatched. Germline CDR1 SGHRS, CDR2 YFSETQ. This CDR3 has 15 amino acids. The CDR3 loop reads CASSLQAGATGELFF. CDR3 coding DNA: TGCGCCAGCAGCCTACAAGCGGGAGCCACCGGGGAGCTGTTTTTT.

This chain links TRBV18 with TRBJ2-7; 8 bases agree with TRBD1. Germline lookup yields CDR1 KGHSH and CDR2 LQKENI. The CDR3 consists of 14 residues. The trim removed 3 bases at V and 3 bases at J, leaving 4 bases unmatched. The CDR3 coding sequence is TGTGCCAGCTCACCTCGGACAGGGAACTACGAGCAGTACTTC. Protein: CASSPRTGNYEQYF.

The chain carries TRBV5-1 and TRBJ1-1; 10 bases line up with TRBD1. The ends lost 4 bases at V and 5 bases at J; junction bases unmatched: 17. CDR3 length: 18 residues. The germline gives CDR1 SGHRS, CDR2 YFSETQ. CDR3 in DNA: TGCGCCAGCAGCCGTCAGACTAGCCGACAGGGGGCGAGTACTGAAGCTTTCTTT. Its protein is CASSRQTSRQGASTEAFF.